Detailed here is one T cell receptor (beta chain). The CDR3 covers 15 residues. V lost 3 bases, J lost 5 bases, and 17 bases lay in between. Germline CDR1 is MNHEY and CDR2 is SMNVEV (reference sequence). The sample originates from a study of control samples from healthy donors and cancer patients. Method: immunoSEQ multiplex PCR; TCRdb's copy keeps in-frame clones and lacks some. The repertoire holds about 120,000 clones, with around nine tenths as singletons. The sample comprised blood. The chain joins TRBV27 to TRBJ2-7; D is tentatively TRBD1 or TRBD2 (6 bases each). This clonotype originated in a woman between 65 and 79 years old in good health. CDR3 bases: TGTGCCAGCAGTTTGGAGGGGACAAGGTTTAACGAGCAGTACTTC. The encoded protein is CASSLEGTRFNEQYF.